These 19 T cell receptor beta chains were all obtained from the same sample, sequenced in a study of blood T cell dynamics during melanoma immunotherapy. Profiling relied on immunoSEQ multiplex PCR, and the TCRdb table lists in-frame clones only, not all of them. Here the sample spans some 9,800 clones, 86% being singletons. The time point denotes: pre-treatment baseline. The material sequenced was blood, taken from a patient treated with checkpoint blockade. The receptors shown here come from a human donor with melanoma.

The CDR3 region is CAWSFSGGNEQFF. DNA for the CDR3: TGTGCCTGGAGTTTTTCGGGGGGAAATGAGCAGTTCTTC. The genes are TRBV30 and TRBJ2-1; 7 bases match TRBD2. The CDR3 contains 13 residues. Germline CDR1 reads GTSNPN; CDR2 reads SVGIG (reference sequence). Unmatched junction bases numbered 5, after V lost 2 bases and J lost 7 bases.

This chain links TRBV27 with TRBJ1-6, with 11 positions matching TRBD1. The germline V gene has CDR1 MNHEY and CDR2 SMNVEV (reference sequence). This CDR3 has 18 residues. V trimming: 5 bases; J trimming: 0 bases; junction bases outside the gene matches: 6. Here the CDR3 reads CASSPGTGGSSYNSPLHF. The CDR3 DNA reads TGTGCCAGCAGTCCCGGGACAGGGGGTTCCTCCTATAATTCACCCCTCCACTTT.

This clone was found once. V usage is TRBV27 and J usage is TRBJ2-5; possible D gene TRBD2, 6 bases. This CDR3 is built from 15 residues. V lost 2 bases and J 1 base, leaving 11 bases between the germline ends. Germline CDR1 reads MNHEY; CDR2 reads SMNVEV (reference sequence). The CDR3 DNA follows: TGTGCCAGCAGTTTAGCTTTCGGGGGCCAAGAGACCCAGTACTTC. It encodes CASSLAFGGQETQYF.

V and J are TRBV6-6 and TRBJ2-1, with 11 bases aligning to TRBD2. This CDR3 is 15 amino acids long. With V trimmed by 5 bases and J by 3 bases, 3 bases remained unmatched. Germline V gene data show CDR1 as MNHNY and CDR2 as SVGAGI (reference sequence). CDR3 DNA: TGTGCCAGCAGTCCCCTAGCGGGGGGCTACAATGAGCAGTTCTTC. Translating gives CASSPLAGGYNEQFF.

V and J are TRBV7-6 and TRBJ2-7; maybe TRBD2 (5 bases). CDR3 length: 15 amino acids. Trimming stripped 2 bases from V and 2 bases from J, with 13 bases between. CDR1 and CDR2 (germline): SGHVS, FNYEAQ. The CDR3 coding sequence is TGTGCCAGCAGCTTAACGGGATATCCCCCCTACGAGCAGTACTTC. This sequence encodes CASSLTGYPPYEQYF.

The rearrangement joins TRBV4-3 to TRBJ2-5; a possible D gene is TRBD1 (6 bases). Germline V gives CDR1 LGHNA, CDR2 YSLEER. Trimming removed 0 bases from V and 4 bases from J, with 15 bases in between. This CDR3 spans 16 amino acids. The CDR3, as DNA: TGCGCCAGCAGCCAAGACGGGCAGGGGAGAGTAGAGACCCAGTACTTC. It translates to CASSQDGQGRVETQYF.

The V gene is TRBV4-1, the J gene TRBJ1-1, with TRBD1 identical over 8 bases. The trim removed 0 bases at V and 1 base at J, leaving 7 bases unmatched. This CDR3 contains 17 residues. The germline V gene encodes CDR1 MGHRA and CDR2 YSYEKL. In nucleotides, the CDR3 is TGCGCCAGCAGCCAAGATCAGCAGGGGGCCCAGAACACTGAAGCTTTCTTT. As protein: CASSQDQQGAQNTEAFF.

This chain joins TRBV19 and TRBJ1-3; D is perhaps TRBD1 (5 bases). Germline assignment: CDR1 LNHDA and CDR2 SQIVND (reference sequence). This CDR3 comprises 15 residues. With 7 bases removed from V and 5 bases from J, the gap between germline ends came to 18 bases. The CDR3 DNA is TGTGCCAGTAACCCGGGAGGGGCGATTCGAAACACCATATATTTT. Its protein product is CASNPGGAIRNTIYF.

The chain carries TRBV27 and TRBJ1-1; no clear D gene. Trimming left V 2 bases short and J 1 base short, with 8 bases between. CDR1 is MNHEY, CDR2 SMNVEV, per germline (reference sequence). The CDR3 is made up of 14 amino acids. CDR3 DNA sequence: TGTGCCAGCAGTTTAGCCCCAGGGAACACTGAAGCTTTCTTT. This translates into CASSLAPGNTEAFF.

The chain carries TRBV10-3 and TRBJ2-5; D not resolved. Trimming left V 3 bases short and J 3 bases short, with 11 bases between. Per germline, CDR1 ENHRY and CDR2 SYGVKD. The CDR3 runs 14 residues. The CDR3, as DNA: TGTGCCATCAGTGATAGTAGCAAGAAAGAGACCCAGTACTTC. It encodes CAISDSSKKETQYF.

This chain links TRBV5-6 with TRBJ1-2; D not certain. Deletions cut 0 bases from V and 4 bases from J, with 7 bases between. Germline V gene sequence: CDR1 SGHDT, CDR2 YYEEEE. The CDR3 has 13 residues. As DNA, the CDR3 is TGTGCCAGCAGCTTGGAACGAAGCTATGGCTACACCTTC. Amino acids: CASSLERSYGYTF.

This chain uses TRBV5-4 with TRBJ2-2; TRBD1 matches at 7 bases. From germline, CDR1 is SGHNT and CDR2 YYREEE (reference sequence). Losses at the gene ends were 5 bases for V and 3 bases for J; bases not matched to a gene: 7. There are 15 residues in the CDR3. The CDR3 DNA reads as TGTGCCAGCAGGTTACAGGGGATAGACACCGGGGAGCTGTTTTTT. Its translation is CASRLQGIDTGELFF.

This chain links TRBV12-5 with TRBJ2-4; D possibly corresponds to TRBD1 (5 bases). The CDR3 totals 15 residues. Germline CDR1 LGHNT, CDR2 FRNRAP. Trimming pared 5 bases from V and 8 bases from J, leaving 19 bases between. DNA of the CDR3: TGTGCTAGTGGTCTCAGGGTGCGAAATAGTGACATTCAGTACTTC. Translation: CASGLRVRNSDIQYF.

This chain connects TRBV7-9 to TRBJ2-5; D might be TRBD2 (6 bases). The germline V and J ends were trimmed by 0 bases and 2 bases, with 7 bases remaining between them. From germline, CDR1 is SEHNR and CDR2 FQNEAQ (reference sequence). The CDR3 runs 14 residues. Here the CDR3 reads CASSLAAGQETQYF. CDR3 nucleotides: TGTGCCAGCAGCTTAGCCGCGGGGCAAGAGACCCAGTACTTC.

The V call is TRBV7-8, the J call TRBJ2-7; 8 nucleotides match TRBD1. The germline V gene encodes CDR1 SGHVS and CDR2 FQNEAQ. This CDR3 has 14 amino acids. After removal of 5 bases from V and 4 bases from J, the junction contained 7 bases not matched to a gene. CDR3 region: CASSQDTGGYEQYF. The CDR3 DNA follows: TGTGCCAGCAGCCAGGACACAGGGGGGTACGAGCAGTACTTC.

This clone was detected only a few times. The V and J genes are TRBV28 and TRBJ1-2; D is unclear. The CDR3 runs to 13 residues. Germline V gene data show CDR1 as MDHEN and CDR2 as SYDVKM. The V end lost 6 bases, the J end lost 2 bases, and 10 bases lay between the germline ends. The CDR3 DNA reads TGTGCCAGCAGGGCCTCTAACAACTATGGCTACACCTTC. It codes for CASRASNNYGYTF.

V is TRBV27 and J is TRBJ2-7; 10 bases line up with TRBD1. In germline, CDR1 is MNHEY, CDR2 SMNVEV (reference sequence). The J segment lost 4 bases and the V segment lost 6 bases, leaving 15 bases of the junction unmatched. CDR3 length: 17 residues. CDR3 coding DNA: TGTGCCAGCAGATTCCTCCTTAGGGAGGGACAGGGGTACGAGCAGTACTTC. It specifies CASRFLLREGQGYEQYF.

The chain employs TRBV29-1 and TRBJ1-5; tentatively, D is TRBD1 (5 bases). The V gene lost 4 bases and the J gene lost 6 bases, with 10 bases spanning the gap. The CDR3 length is 12 residues. Germline V CDR1 and CDR2: SQVTM, ANQGSEA. This chain's CDR3 is CSVGGESQPQHF. The CDR3 nucleotides are TGCAGCGTTGGAGGGGAGAGTCAGCCCCAGCATTTT.

The chain couples TRBV5-1 to TRBJ1-4; D call uncertain. The germline V gene encodes CDR1 SGHRS and CDR2 YFSETQ. The CDR3 is made up of 13 amino acids. V lost 1 base and J 3 bases, leaving 4 bases between the germline ends. CDR3 nucleotide sequence: TGCGCCAGCAGCTTGTCGCCTAATGAAAAACTGTTTTTT. As protein: CASSLSPNEKLFF.